This TCR beta chain was captured by sequencing in a study of blood T cell repertoires in COVID-19. Study-wide background: The United States, Italy and Spain supplied acute and convalescent COVID-19 samples. In each case, the material was cDNA or gDNA derived from T cells, B-cell-depleted T cells, or PBMCs.

Authors' data handling: Amplified reference gene primers provided the basis for estimating nucleated cell counts. Assay used: immunoSEQ multiplex PCR; TCRdb lists only in-frame clones, some missing. For V, J and clone size, that table is used; D and trimming come from the DNA. The sample consists of about 120,000 clones, 88% of them appearing once. Sequenced material: peripheral blood. The TCR originated in a man over 45 with acute or convalescent COVID-19.

The CDR3 protein is CASSFDRGDIQYF. The CDR3 DNA reads TGTGCCAGCAGTTTTGACAGGGGGGACATTCAGTACTTC. The genes are TRBV12-3 or TRBV12-4 and TRBJ2-4, with 9 bases matching TRBD1. This CDR3 is built from 13 residues. V was clipped by 3 bases and J by 8 bases; unmatched bases: 2.